Sequencing of this T cell receptor beta chain was carried out in a study of blood T cell repertoires in COVID-19. Study summary: COVID-19 samples from acute and convalescent phases originated in the United States, Italy and Spain. T cells, B-cell-depleted T cells, or PBMCs provided the cDNA or gDNA that served as material.

In the authors' workflow: Estimated nucleated cell counts came from reference gene primer amplification. This table comes from immunoSEQ multiplex PCR, and its TCRdb copy is limited to in-frame clones, with some not included. V, J and clone size are taken as reported in that table, and D and trimming were inferred from the DNA itself. The data hold 130,000 or so clones, with roughly 83% observed a single time. Germline CDR1 reads SEHNR; CDR2 reads FQNEAQ (reference sequence). This CDR3 is built from 13 residues. Trimming removed 8 bases from V and 6 bases from J; junction bases left unmatched: 4. The specimen was peripheral blood. This chain uses TRBV7-9 with TRBJ2-3, with 11 bases aligning to TRBD2. The sequence was obtained from a man aged 55 to 69 with acute or convalescent COVID-19. The CDR3 loop reads CASRLAGTDTQYF. In DNA, the CDR3 is TGTGCCAGCCGACTAGCGGGAACGGATACGCAGTATTTT.